This entry lists 23 T cell receptor beta chains sequenced from one sample in a study of radiotherapy plus CTLA-4 blockade in lung cancer (dated by TCRdb to 2016 to 2019). Library construction relied on the immunoSEQ multiplex PCR assay. Sourced from immuneACCESS, this table was stored by TCRdb with only in-frame sequences that have V and J called. A share of the clones is absent; for the studies checked, an unresolved V gene accounts for under half, and the remainder has no known explanation. This sample gives tens of thousands of clones in total; less than 85% of them show up just once. Of the sample, roughly 15% is held by the ten largest clones. This specimen consisted of peripheral blood, obtained from a patient treated with radiotherapy plus ipilimumab. These receptors all stem from a human donor with non-small cell lung cancer whose response to radiotherapy plus ipilimumab could not be evaluated. Some clones in this sample may be carry-over from other donors' samples.

This chain joins TRBV4-2 and TRBJ2-3; D possibly corresponds to TRBD2 (5 bases). V was pared by 1 base and J by 2 bases, with 10 bases between. Looked up from germline, CDR1 is LGHNA and CDR2 is YNFKEQ. The CDR3 contains 15 residues. This chain's CDR3 is CASSQGGQSTDTQYF. CDR3 nucleotide sequence: TGTGCCAGCAGCCAAGGAGGGCAATCCACAGATACGCAGTATTTT.

This clone was detected only a few times. The rearrangement joins TRBV5-1 to TRBJ1-2; 7 bases fit TRBD1. This CDR3 has 13 amino acids. V trimming: 2 bases; J trimming: 8 bases; junction bases outside the gene matches: 6. The germline V gene has CDR1 SGHRS and CDR2 YFSETQ. This CDR3 is CASSFEGARGYTF. CDR3 sequence (DNA): TGCGCCAGCAGCTTTGAGGGGGCGAGGGGCTACACCTTC.

This clone has more than one count but fewer than ten. The rearrangement uses TRBV5-1 and TRBJ2-3, with TRBD1 identical over 9 bases. This CDR3 contains 14 residues. Losses at the gene ends were 5 bases for V and 2 bases for J; bases not matched to a gene: 3. The V gene's germline CDR1 is SGHRS and CDR2 YFSETQ. CDR3 DNA: TGCGCCAGCAGATACAGGGGGCACACAGATACGCAGTATTTT. Protein product: CASRYRGHTDTQYF.

This chain uses TRBV4-3 with TRBJ2-7; D is possibly TRBD2 (7 bases). Germline CDR1 is LGHNA and CDR2 is YSLEER. Trimming took 1 base from V and 3 from J, leaving 13 bases between them. The CDR3 contains 15 residues. The CDR3 DNA is TGCGCCAGCAGCCAAGGGAACAGGGAGGGCTACGAGCAGTACTTC. Its protein product is CASSQGNREGYEQYF.

The chain recombines TRBV28 with TRBJ1-2; D is undetermined. V was shortened by 6 bases and J by 6 bases, with 11 bases between the two germline ends. Germline V gives CDR1 MDHEN, CDR2 SYDVKM. There are 12 residues in the CDR3. The CDR3 DNA reads TGTGCCAGCAGAGAAGAGATCGATGGCTACACCTTC. Encoded protein: CASREEIDGYTF.

This rearrangement joins TRBV6-4 to TRBJ2-6; D is perhaps TRBD1 (5 bases). The germline gives CDR1 MRHNA, CDR2 SNTAGT. The CDR3 extends over 15 amino acids. V was trimmed by 3 bases and J by 9 bases, leaving 15 bases between them. The CDR3 coding sequence is TGTGCCAGCAGTGAGTCGGCAGGGAAGGTCAACGTCCTGACTTTC. It codes for CASSESAGKVNVLTF.

The chain carries TRBV10-3 and TRBJ1-2; 7 bases match TRBD1. With V trimmed by 2 bases and J by 4 bases, 4 bases remained unmatched. Germline CDR1 and CDR2: ENHRY and SYGVKD. The CDR3 has 14 amino acids. CDR3 protein: CAISEGGQFYGYTF. CDR3 DNA sequence: TGTGCCATCAGTGAGGGGGGACAGTTCTATGGCTACACCTTC.

V usage is TRBV6-1 and J usage is TRBJ1-1, with a weak D call TRBD1 (5 bases). The CDR3 covers 13 residues. V was trimmed by 7 bases and J by 7 bases, leaving 16 bases between them. Germline values: CDR1 MNHNS, CDR2 SASEGT. CDR3 residues: CASTKNGGGEAFF. CDR3 bases: TGTGCCAGCACCAAGAACGGGGGGGGTGAAGCTTTCTTT.

This clone was found a few times. This chain joins TRBV7-2 and TRBJ1-2; 8 positions agree with TRBD1. Per the germline V gene, CDR1 is SGHTA and CDR2 is FQGNSA. V gave up 0 bases and J gave up 8 bases; unmatched junction bases: 8. CDR3 length: 15 amino acids. The CDR3 loop reads CASSLAATGAGGYTF. CDR3 coding DNA: TGTGCCAGCAGCTTAGCCGCGACAGGGGCCGGCGGCTACACCTTC.

CDR3: CASSRAPSTEAFF. The DNA of the CDR3 is TGTGCCAGCTCACGGGCCCCGAGCACTGAAGCTTTCTTT. The chain employs TRBV18 and TRBJ1-1; D gene ambiguous. The germline gives CDR1 KGHSH, CDR2 LQKENI. V was trimmed by 4 bases and J by 4 bases, leaving 10 bases between them. This CDR3 spans 13 amino acids.

The genes are TRBV29-1 and TRBJ2-1; the match to TRBD1 covers 7 bases. Germline CDR1 SQVTM, CDR2 ANQGSEA. The CDR3 covers 14 residues. J was trimmed by 0 bases and V by 4 bases; bases with no gene match: 3. The CDR3 DNA sequence: TGCAGCGTTGCGGGACAGAGCTCCTACAATGAGCAGTTCTTC. This sequence encodes CSVAGQSSYNEQFF.

V gene TRBV4-1 combines with J gene TRBJ2-2; TRBD2 is a possible D gene (6 bases). There are 16 residues in the CDR3. Trimming took off 1 base at V and 7 bases at J, with 16 bases between the two ends. The germline V gene encodes CDR1 MGHRA and CDR2 YSYEKL. The CDR3, as DNA: TGCGCCAGCAGCCAAGCCCTGGGACTGGGCATCGGGGAGCTGTTTTTT. Translation: CASSQALGLGIGELFF.

The chain recombines TRBV2 with TRBJ1-1; a possible D gene is TRBD1 (5 bases). Trimming removed 6 bases at V and 1 base at J, with 12 bases between. The CDR3 spans 14 residues. From germline, CDR1 is SNHLY and CDR2 FYNNEI. The CDR3 region is CASRLQASNTEAFF. As DNA, the CDR3 is TGTGCCAGCAGATTACAGGCTTCGAACACTGAAGCTTTCTTT.

The chain couples TRBV18 to TRBJ1-2; a weak D match, TRBD1 (6 bases). Germline CDR1 reads KGHSH; CDR2 reads LQKENI. This CDR3 is 14 amino acids long. The germline V and J ends were trimmed by 3 bases and 5 bases, with 13 bases remaining between them. CDR3 bases: TGTGCCAGCTCACCGGACAGCGAGGCTTATGGCTACACCTTC. It specifies CASSPDSEAYGYTF.

J is TRBJ2-7 and V is TRBV20-1; no firm D call. V dropped 3 bases and J dropped 9 bases, with 9 bases sitting between them. This CDR3 is 10 amino acids long. The germline V gene encodes CDR1 DFQATT and CDR2 SNEGSKA (reference sequence). CDR3 amino acids: CSASSPWQYF. Here the CDR3 DNA reads TGCAGTGCTAGTTCTCCCTGGCAGTACTTC.

In regard to this clone: The sample contains more than one DNA sequence encoding this CDR3. The rearrangement joins TRBV7-9 to TRBJ1-5, with 7 nucleotides matching TRBD1. The trim removed 4 bases at V and 3 bases at J, leaving 6 bases unmatched. The length of the CDR3 is 15 residues. CDR1 is SEHNR and CDR2 is FQNEAQ in the germline V gene (reference sequence). The CDR3: CASSSSDRVNQPQHF. The CDR3 DNA follows: TGTGCCAGCAGCTCAAGCGACAGGGTCAATCAGCCCCAGCATTTT.

The chain employs TRBV18 and TRBJ1-1; D is undetermined. CDR1 is KGHSH and CDR2 is LQKENI in the germline V gene. CDR3 length: 16 amino acids. V was shortened by 2 bases and J by 5 bases, with 18 bases between the two germline ends. DNA for the CDR3: TGTGCCAGCTCACCAAGCCCCTTGCGAGGCCGGACTGAAGCTTTCTTT. Translation gives CASSPSPLRGRTEAFF.

This clone was recorded once. A read error may account for a junction end that differs from germline. The chain carries TRBV28 and TRBJ2-7; D gene uncertain. The CDR3 contains 14 residues. The germline gives CDR1 MDHEN, CDR2 SYDVKM. This chain's CDR3 is CASSLLTDSDEQYF. The CDR3 bases are TGTGCCAGCAGTTTATTGACCGACTCCGACGAGCAGTACTTC.

This clone was seen just once. One junction end disagrees with the germline gene, perhaps due to a read error. Additional DNA sequences in this sample encode the identical CDR3. The chain couples TRBV25-1 to TRBJ1-6; D is uncertain. Germline-derived CDR1 and CDR2 are MGHDK and SYGVNS. There are 15 residues in the CDR3. CDR3: CASSDTEIYNSPLHF. Written as DNA, the CDR3 is TGTGCCAGCAGTGATACAGAAATCTATAATTCCCCCCTCCACTTT.

The V gene is TRBV5-4, the J gene TRBJ1-6; D is undetermined. V was pared by 4 bases and J by 7 bases, with 6 bases between. Germline V gene lookup returns CDR1 SGHNT and CDR2 YYREEE (reference sequence). CDR3 length: 12 residues. The CDR3 sequence is CASSTKNSPLHF. CDR3 DNA: TGTGCCAGCAGCACAAAAAATTCACCCCTCCACTTT.

J is TRBJ2-5 and V is TRBV5-1, with 11 bases aligning to TRBD2. The V gene end was trimmed by 5 bases and the J gene end by 3 bases; junction bases not matched to a gene: 3. Germline V gene sequence: CDR1 SGHRS, CDR2 YFSETQ. The CDR3 sequence is 14 residues long. The CDR3 spells CASRAGLAEETQYF. CDR3 nucleotides: TGCGCCAGCAGAGCGGGACTAGCGGAAGAGACCCAGTACTTC.

The V gene is TRBV11-3, the J gene TRBJ2-1, with 7 positions matching TRBD2. Germline CDR1 is SGHNT and CDR2 is YENEEA. The CDR3 contains 13 residues. The ends lost 5 bases at V and 4 bases at J; junction bases unmatched: 2. CDR3 coding DNA: TGTGCCAGCAGCCGGGACTATTACAATGAGCAGTTCTTC. Encoded protein: CASSRDYYNEQFF.

The V and J genes are TRBV5-1 and TRBJ2-1; perhaps TRBD2 as D (7 bases). Germline V gives CDR1 SGHRS, CDR2 YFSETQ. The CDR3 has 15 amino acids. V lost 0 bases, J lost 3 bases, and 10 bases lay in between. This CDR3 reads CASSLAGGVYNEQFF. CDR3 bases: TGCGCCAGCAGCTTGGCGGGGGGCGTCTACAATGAGCAGTTCTTC.